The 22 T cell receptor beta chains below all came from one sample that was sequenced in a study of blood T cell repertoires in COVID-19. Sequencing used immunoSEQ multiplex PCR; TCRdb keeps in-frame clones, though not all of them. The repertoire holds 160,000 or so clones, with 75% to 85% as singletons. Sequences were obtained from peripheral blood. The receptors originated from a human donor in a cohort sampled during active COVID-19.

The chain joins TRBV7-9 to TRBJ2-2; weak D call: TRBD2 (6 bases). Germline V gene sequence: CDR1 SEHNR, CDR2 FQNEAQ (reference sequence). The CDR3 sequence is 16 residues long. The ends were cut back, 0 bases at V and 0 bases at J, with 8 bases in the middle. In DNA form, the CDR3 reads TGTGCCAGCAGCTTAGCGGCGGGATCGAACACCGGGGAGCTGTTTTTT. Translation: CASSLAAGSNTGELFF.

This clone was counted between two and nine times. This CDR3 is CASSRGQVSYGYTF. CDR3 bases: TGTGCCAGTAGTCGCGGACAAGTCTCTTATGGCTACACCTTC. This chain uses TRBV19 with TRBJ1-2; maybe TRBD1 (5 bases). Germline V gene data show CDR1 as LNHDA and CDR2 as SQIVND (reference sequence). The CDR3 runs to 14 residues. V lost 5 bases and J 5 bases, leaving 15 bases between the germline ends.

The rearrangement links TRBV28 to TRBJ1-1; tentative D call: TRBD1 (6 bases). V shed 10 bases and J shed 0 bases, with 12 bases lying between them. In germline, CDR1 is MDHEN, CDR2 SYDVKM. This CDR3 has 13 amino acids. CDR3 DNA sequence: TGTGCCACCCGACAGGACCTGAACACTGAAGCTTTCTTT. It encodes CATRQDLNTEAFF.

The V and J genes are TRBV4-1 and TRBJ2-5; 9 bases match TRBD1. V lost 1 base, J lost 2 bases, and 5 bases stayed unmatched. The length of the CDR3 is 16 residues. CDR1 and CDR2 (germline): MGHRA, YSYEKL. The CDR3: CASSQGTGGGQETQYF. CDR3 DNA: TGCGCCAGCAGCCAAGGAACAGGGGGCGGACAAGAGACCCAGTACTTC.

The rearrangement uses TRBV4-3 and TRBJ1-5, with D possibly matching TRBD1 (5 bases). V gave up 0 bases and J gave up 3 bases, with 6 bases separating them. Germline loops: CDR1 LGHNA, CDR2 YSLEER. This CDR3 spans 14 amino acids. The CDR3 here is CASSQDRANQPQHF. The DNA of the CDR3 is TGCGCCAGCAGCCAAGACAGGGCCAATCAGCCCCAGCATTTT.

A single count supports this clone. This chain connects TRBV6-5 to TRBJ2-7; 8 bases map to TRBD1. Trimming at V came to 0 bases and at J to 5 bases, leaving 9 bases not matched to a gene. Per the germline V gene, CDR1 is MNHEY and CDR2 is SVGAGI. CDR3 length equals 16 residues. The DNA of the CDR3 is TGTGCCAGCAGTTACTCACCCAGGGGGCAACGGCACGAGCAGTACTTC. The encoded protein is CASSYSPRGQRHEQYF.

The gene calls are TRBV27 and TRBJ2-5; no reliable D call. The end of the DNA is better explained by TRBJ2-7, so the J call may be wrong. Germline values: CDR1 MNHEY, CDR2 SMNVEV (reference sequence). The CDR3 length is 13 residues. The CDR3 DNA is TGTGCCAGCAGTTTTACTTTTTCCTACGAGCAGTACTTC. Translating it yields CASSFTFSYEQYF.

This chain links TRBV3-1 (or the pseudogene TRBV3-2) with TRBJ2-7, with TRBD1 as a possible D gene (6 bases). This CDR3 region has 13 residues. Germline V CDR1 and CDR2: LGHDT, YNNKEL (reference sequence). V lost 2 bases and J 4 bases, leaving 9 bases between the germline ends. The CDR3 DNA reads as TGTGCCAGCAGCCAACCAAGGGGGTACGAGCAGTACTTC. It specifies CASSQPRGYEQYF.

The CDR3 sequence: CASSSRLAAEQFF. The CDR3 DNA reads TGTGCCAGCAGCTCCCGACTAGCTGCTGAGCAGTTCTTC. The chain couples TRBV7-3 to TRBJ2-1; 7 bases fit TRBD2. V shed 4 bases, J shed 9 bases, and the junction held 6 bases outside the gene matches. CDR1 is SGHTA and CDR2 is FQGTGA in the germline V gene. This CDR3 comprises 13 residues.

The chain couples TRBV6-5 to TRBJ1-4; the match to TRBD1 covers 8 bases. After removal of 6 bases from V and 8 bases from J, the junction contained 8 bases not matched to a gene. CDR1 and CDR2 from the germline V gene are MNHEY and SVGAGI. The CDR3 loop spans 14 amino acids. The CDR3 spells CASRNRDRLEKLFF. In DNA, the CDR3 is TGTGCCAGCAGAAACCGGGACAGGTTGGAAAAACTGTTTTTT.

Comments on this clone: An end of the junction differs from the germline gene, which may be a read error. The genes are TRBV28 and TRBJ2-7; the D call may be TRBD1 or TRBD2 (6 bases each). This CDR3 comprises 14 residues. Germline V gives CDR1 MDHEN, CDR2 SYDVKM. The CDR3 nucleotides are TGTGCCAGCATTTTAGGGGGGAGCTCCTACGAGCAGTACTTC. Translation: CASILGGSSYEQYF.

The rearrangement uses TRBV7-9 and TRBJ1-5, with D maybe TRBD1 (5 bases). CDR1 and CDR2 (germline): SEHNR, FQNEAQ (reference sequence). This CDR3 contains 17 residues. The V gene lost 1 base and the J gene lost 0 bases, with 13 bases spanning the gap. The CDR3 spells CASSLGWTRDSNQPQHF. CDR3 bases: TGTGCCAGCAGCTTAGGTTGGACACGAGATAGCAATCAGCCCCAGCATTTT. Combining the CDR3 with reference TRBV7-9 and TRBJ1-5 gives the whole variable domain DTGVSQNPRHKITKRGQNVTFRCDPISEHNRLYWYRQTLGQGPEFLTYFQNEAQLEKSRLLSDRFSAERPKGSFSTLEIQRTEQGDSAMYLCASSLGWTRDSNQPQHFGDGTRLSIL.

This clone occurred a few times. The CDR3 protein is CASSPPGGTEKLFF. CDR3 in DNA: TGCGCCAGCAGCCCCCCGGGAGGGACTGAAAAACTGTTTTTT. The rearrangement links TRBV4-1 to TRBJ1-4; D is perhaps TRBD1 (5 bases). Germline V gene lookup returns CDR1 MGHRA and CDR2 YSYEKL. CDR3 size: 14 residues. Trimming shortened V by 4 bases and J by 7 bases, and 13 bases separated the two germline ends.

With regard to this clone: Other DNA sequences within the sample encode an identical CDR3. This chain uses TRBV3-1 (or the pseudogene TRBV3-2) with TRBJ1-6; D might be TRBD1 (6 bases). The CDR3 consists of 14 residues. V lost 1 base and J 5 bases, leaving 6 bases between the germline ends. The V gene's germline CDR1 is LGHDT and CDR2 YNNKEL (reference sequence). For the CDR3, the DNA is TGTGCCAGCAGCCAAGGACAGGATAATTCACCCCTCCACTTT. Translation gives CASSQGQDNSPLHF.

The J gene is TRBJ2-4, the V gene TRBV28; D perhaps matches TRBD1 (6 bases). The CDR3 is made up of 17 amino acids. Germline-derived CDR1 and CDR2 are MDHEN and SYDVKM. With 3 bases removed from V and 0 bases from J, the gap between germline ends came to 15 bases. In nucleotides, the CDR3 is TGTGCCAGCAGTTTCCCCGGACAGCCACTAGCCAAAAACATTCAGTACTTC. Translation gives CASSFPGQPLAKNIQYF.

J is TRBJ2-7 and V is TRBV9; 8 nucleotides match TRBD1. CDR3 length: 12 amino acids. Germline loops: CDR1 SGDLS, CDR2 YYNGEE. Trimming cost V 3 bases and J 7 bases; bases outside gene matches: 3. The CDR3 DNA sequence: TGTGCCAGCAGCGCCGGGACAGGAGAGCAGTACTTC. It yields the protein CASSAGTGEQYF.

This chain's CDR3 is CASSFAGDGYTF. The DNA for the CDR3 is TGTGCCAGCAGTTTTGCAGGGGACGGCTACACCTTC. The V and J genes are TRBV28 and TRBJ1-2; a weak D match, TRBD1 (6 bases). The CDR3 totals 12 residues. The V and J ends lost 3 bases and 8 bases respectively, with 10 bases between them. Per the germline V gene, CDR1 is MDHEN and CDR2 is SYDVKM.

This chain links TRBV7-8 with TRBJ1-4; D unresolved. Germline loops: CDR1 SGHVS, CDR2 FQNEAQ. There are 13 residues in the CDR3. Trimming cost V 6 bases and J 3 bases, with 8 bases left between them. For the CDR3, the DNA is TGTGCCAGCAGTGGGAGATCTAATGAAAAACTGTTTTTT. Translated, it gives CASSGRSNEKLFF.

The CDR3 nucleotides are TGTGCCAGCAGTCGGGACACCCCCTACGAGCAGTACTTC. Translated, it gives CASSRDTPYEQYF. This chain connects TRBV11-1 to TRBJ2-7, with D maybe TRBD1 (6 bases). Trimming shortened V by 6 bases and J by 2 bases, and 11 bases separated the two germline ends. Germline CDR1 and CDR2: SGHAT and FQDESV (reference sequence). CDR3 size: 13 residues.

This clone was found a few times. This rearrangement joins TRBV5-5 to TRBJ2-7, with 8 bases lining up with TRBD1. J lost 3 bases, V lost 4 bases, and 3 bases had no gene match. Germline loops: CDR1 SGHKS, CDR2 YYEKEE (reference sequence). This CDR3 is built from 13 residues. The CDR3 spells CASSVGQDYEQYF. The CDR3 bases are TGTGCCAGCAGCGTGGGACAGGACTACGAGCAGTACTTC.

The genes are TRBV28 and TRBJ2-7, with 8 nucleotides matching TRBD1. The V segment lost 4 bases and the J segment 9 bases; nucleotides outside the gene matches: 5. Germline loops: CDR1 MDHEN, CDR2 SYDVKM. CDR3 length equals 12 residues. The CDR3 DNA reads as TGTGCCAGCAGTTCCGGGACAGGTGGGCAGTACTTC. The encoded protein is CASSSGTGGQYF.

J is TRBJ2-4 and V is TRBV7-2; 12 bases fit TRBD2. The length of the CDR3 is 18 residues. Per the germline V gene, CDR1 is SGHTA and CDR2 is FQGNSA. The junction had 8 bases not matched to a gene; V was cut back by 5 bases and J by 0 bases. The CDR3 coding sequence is TGTGCCAGCAGCGAGGGACTAGCGGGCTATTTAGCCAAAAACATTCAGTACTTC. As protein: CASSEGLAGYLAKNIQYF.